Shown below are 6 T cell receptor beta chains from a single sample sequenced in a study of blood T cell repertoires in COVID-19. Some clones are missing from TCRdb's copy, which holds only in-frame ones; the method was immunoSEQ multiplex PCR. The sample holds just over 300,000 clones; around 92% are singletons and the top ten take 1.5% to 2%. The sequenced sample consisted of peripheral blood. These receptors all come from a woman between 25 and 40 years old with COVID-19, enrolled during active disease.

The rearrangement joins TRBV7-2 to TRBJ1-2, with 7 bases that match TRBD1. The trim removed 5 bases at V and 3 bases at J, leaving 3 bases unmatched. Germline V lookup: CDR1 SGHTA, CDR2 FQGNSA. This CDR3 comprises 13 residues. The DNA of the CDR3 is TGTGCCAGCAGCATCGACAGGGACTATGGCTACACCTTC. Translation gives CASSIDRDYGYTF.

The gene calls are TRBV24-1 and TRBJ2-7; unclear D gene. Germline V lookup: CDR1 KGHDR, CDR2 SFDVKD. The CDR3 has 11 residues. Trimming removed 3 bases from V and 7 bases from J, with 6 bases in between. The CDR3: CATSDSMEQYF. The CDR3, as DNA: TGTGCCACCAGTGATAGCATGGAGCAGTACTTC.

The chain combines TRBV29-1 with TRBJ1-2, with D tentatively TRBD1 (5 bases). Germline CDR1 reads SQVTM; CDR2 reads ANQGSEA. V gave up 0 bases and J gave up 4 bases, with 15 bases separating them. The length of the CDR3 is 15 residues. For the CDR3, the DNA is TGCAGCGTTGAAGATTGGCGGGGCCGGGCCTATGGCTACACCTTC. This translates into CSVEDWRGRAYGYTF.

This chain connects TRBV6-5 to TRBJ1-5; 9 nucleotides agree with TRBD1. Germline CDR1 is MNHEY and CDR2 is SVGAGI. With 0 bases clipped from V and 1 base from J, the junction kept 1 base outside the gene matches. The CDR3 runs 16 residues. Written as DNA, the CDR3 is TGTGCCAGCAGTTACTCGGGGACAGGGAGCAATCAGCCCCAGCATTTT. Translating it yields CASSYSGTGSNQPQHF.

J is TRBJ1-4 and V is TRBV6-5; tentative D call: TRBD1 (6 bases). This CDR3 has 16 residues. The V and J ends lost 0 bases and 1 base respectively, with 9 bases between them. Germline values: CDR1 MNHEY, CDR2 SVGAGI. The CDR3 DNA sequence: TGTGCCAGCAGTTACTCGTTAGGGGGAACTAATGAAAAACTGTTTTTT. Translation: CASSYSLGGTNEKLFF.

The chain joins TRBV7-9 to TRBJ2-1; the D is unclear. The length of the CDR3 is 16 residues. Per the germline V gene, CDR1 is SEHNR and CDR2 is FQNEAQ (reference sequence). The V gene lost 5 bases and the J gene lost 0 bases, with 14 bases spanning the gap. The CDR3 DNA sequence: TGTGCCAGCAGCCCCCACCCCCTGAGCTCCTACAATGAGCAGTTCTTC. The encoded protein is CASSPHPLSSYNEQFF. Full variable domain (outside the CDR3, taken from reference TRBV7-9 and TRBJ2-1): DTGVSQNPRHKITKRGQNVTFRCDPISEHNRLYWYRQTLGQGPEFLTYFQNEAQLEKSRLLSDRFSAERPKGSFSTLEIQRTEQGDSAMYLCASSPHPLSSYNEQFFGPGTRLTVL.